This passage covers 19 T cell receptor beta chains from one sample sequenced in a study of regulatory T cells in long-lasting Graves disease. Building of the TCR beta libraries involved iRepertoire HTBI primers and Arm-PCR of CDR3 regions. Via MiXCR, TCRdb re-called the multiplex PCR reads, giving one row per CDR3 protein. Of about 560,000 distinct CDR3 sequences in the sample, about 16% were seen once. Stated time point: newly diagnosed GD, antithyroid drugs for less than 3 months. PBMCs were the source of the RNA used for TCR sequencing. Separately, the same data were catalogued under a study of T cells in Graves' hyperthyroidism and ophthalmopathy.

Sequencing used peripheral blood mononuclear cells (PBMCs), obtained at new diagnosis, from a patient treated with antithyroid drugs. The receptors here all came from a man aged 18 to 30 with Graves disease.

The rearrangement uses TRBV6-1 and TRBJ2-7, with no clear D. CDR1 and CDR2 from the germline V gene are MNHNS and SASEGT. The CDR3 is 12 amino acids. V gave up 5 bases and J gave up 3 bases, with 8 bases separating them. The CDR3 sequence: CASSKRNYEQYF. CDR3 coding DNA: TGTGCCAGCAGTAAACGAAACTACGAGCAGTACTTC.

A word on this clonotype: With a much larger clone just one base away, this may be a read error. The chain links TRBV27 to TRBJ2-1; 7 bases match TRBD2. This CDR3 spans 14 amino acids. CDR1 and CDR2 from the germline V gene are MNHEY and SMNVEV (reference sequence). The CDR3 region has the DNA TGTGCCGGCAGTTTCGTTGCGGGAGACAATGAGCAGTTCTTC. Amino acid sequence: CAGSFVAGDNEQFF.

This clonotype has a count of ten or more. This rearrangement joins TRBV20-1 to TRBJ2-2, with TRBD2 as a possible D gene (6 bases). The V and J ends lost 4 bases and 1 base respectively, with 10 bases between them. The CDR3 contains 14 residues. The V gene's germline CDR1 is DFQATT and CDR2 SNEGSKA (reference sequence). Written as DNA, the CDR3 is TGCAGTGCTATTCGTAGCGGGAACACCGGGGAGCTGTTTTTT. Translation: CSAIRSGNTGELFF.

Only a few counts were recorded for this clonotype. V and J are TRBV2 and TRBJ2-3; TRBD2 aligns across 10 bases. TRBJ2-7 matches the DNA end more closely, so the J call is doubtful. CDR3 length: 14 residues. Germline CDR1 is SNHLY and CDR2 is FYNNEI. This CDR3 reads CASSSWTSGYEQYF. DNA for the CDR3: TGTGCCAGCAGTAGCTGGACTAGCGGATACGAGCAGTACTTC.

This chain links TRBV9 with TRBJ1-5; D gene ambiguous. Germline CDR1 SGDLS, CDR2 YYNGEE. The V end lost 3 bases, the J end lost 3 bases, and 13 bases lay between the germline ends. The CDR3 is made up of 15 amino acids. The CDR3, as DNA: TGTGCCAGCAGCGCCAGCTGGGGATCCAATCAGCCCCAGCATTTT. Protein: CASSASWGSNQPQHF.

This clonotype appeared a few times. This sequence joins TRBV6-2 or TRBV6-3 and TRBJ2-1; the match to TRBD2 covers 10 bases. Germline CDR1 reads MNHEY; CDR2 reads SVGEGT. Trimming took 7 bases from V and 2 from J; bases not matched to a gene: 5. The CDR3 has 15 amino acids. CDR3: CASTAGLAAYNEQFF. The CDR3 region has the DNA TGTGCCAGCACTGCCGGACTAGCGGCCTACAATGAGCAGTTCTTC.

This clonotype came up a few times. The CDR3 here is CSVGSGTSGNTGELFF. The DNA for the CDR3 is TGCAGCGTAGGCTCCGGGACTAGCGGGAACACCGGGGAGCTGTTTTTT. J is TRBJ2-2 and V is TRBV29-1; 11 bases are shared with TRBD2. The CDR3 is 16 amino acids. The germline CDR1 and CDR2 sequences are SQVTM and ANQGSEA. The J segment lost 1 base and the V segment lost 6 bases, leaving 7 bases of the junction unmatched.

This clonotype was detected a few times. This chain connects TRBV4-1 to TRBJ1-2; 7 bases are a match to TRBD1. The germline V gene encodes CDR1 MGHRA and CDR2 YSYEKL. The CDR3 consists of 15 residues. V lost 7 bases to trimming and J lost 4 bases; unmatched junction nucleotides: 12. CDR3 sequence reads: CASNPGQLGGYGYTF. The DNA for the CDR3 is TGCGCCAGCAACCCGGGACAGCTTGGAGGCTATGGCTACACCTTC.

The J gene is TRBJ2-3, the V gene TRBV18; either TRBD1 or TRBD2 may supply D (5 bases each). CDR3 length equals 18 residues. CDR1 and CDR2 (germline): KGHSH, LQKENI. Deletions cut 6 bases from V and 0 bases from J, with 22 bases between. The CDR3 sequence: CASSSDAWQGESTDTQYF. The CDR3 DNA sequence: TGTGCCAGCTCGTCAGACGCGTGGCAGGGAGAAAGCACAGATACGCAGTATTTT.

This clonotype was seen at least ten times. Here the CDR3 reads CASHRENTGELFF. The CDR3 DNA reads TGCGCCAGTCACCGGGAAAACACCGGGGAGCTGTTTTTT. The chain joins TRBV5-1 to TRBJ2-2; the D gene is possibly TRBD2 (5 bases). Trimming pared 8 bases from V and 2 bases from J, leaving 10 bases between. Germline-derived CDR1 and CDR2 are SGHRS and YFSETQ. The CDR3 consists of 13 residues.

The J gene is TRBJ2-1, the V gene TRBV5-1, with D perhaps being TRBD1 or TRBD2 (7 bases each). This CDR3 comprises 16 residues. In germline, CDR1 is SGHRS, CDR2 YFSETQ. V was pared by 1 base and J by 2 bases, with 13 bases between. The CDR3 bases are TGCGCCAGCAGCTTGAAATCAGGGGGGGCCTACAATGAGCAGTTCTTC. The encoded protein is CASSLKSGGAYNEQFF.

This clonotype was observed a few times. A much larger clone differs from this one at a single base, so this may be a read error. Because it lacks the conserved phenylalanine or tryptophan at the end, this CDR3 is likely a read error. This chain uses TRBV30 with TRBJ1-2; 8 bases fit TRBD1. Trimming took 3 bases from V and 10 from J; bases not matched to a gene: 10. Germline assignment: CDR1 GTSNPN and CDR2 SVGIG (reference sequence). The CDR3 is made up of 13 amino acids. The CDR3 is CAWRETSDRDYTL. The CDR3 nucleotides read TGTGCCTGGAGAGAGACTTCGGACAGGGACTACACCCTC.

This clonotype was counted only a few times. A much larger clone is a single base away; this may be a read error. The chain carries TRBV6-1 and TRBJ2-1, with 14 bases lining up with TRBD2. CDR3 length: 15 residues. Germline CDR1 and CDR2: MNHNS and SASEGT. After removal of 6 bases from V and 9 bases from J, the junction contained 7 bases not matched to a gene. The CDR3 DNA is TGTGCCAGCAGCCAGGGACTAGCGGGAGTGGTTGAGCAGTTCTTC. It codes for CASSQGLAGVVEQFF.

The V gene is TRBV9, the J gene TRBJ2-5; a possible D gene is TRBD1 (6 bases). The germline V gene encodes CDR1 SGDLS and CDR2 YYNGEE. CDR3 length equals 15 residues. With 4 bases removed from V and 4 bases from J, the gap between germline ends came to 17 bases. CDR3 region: CASSPPQGKGETQYF. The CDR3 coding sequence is TGTGCCAGCAGCCCCCCGCAGGGGAAGGGAGAGACCCAGTACTTC.

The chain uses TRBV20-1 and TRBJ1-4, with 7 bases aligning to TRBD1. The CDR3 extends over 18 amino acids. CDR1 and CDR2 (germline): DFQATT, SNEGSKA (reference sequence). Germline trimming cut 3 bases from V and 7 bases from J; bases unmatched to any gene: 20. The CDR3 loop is CSASGGGTEQWLGEKLFF. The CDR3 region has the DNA TGCAGTGCTAGCGGCGGAGGGACAGAGCAATGGTTGGGTGAAAAACTGTTTTTT.

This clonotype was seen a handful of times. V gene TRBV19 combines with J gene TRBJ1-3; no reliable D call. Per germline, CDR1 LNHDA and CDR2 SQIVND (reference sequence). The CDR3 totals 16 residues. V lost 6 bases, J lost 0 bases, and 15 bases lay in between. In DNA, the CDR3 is TGTGCCAGTAGGCCGGCCAGTGCCAACTCTGGAAACACCATATATTTT. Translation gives CASRPASANSGNTIYF.

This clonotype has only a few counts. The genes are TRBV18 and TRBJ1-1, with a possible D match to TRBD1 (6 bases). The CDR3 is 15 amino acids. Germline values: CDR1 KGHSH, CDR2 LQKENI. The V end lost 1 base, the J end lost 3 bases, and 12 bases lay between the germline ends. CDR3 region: CASSPRTGWDTEAFF. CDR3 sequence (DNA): TGTGCCAGCTCACCACGAACAGGGTGGGACACTGAAGCTTTCTTT.

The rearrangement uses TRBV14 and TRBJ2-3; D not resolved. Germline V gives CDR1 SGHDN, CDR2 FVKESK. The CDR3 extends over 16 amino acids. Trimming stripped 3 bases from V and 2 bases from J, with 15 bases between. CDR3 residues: CASSQTKWGNTDTQYF. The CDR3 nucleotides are TGTGCCAGCAGCCAGACGAAGTGGGGTAACACAGATACGCAGTATTTT.

CDR3 in DNA: TGTGCCAGCAGCTTATCCTCCGGACAGTCCAACACCGGGGAGCTGTTTTTT. This gives the protein CASSLSSGQSNTGELFF. The chain has TRBV7-9 and TRBJ2-2, with a weak D call TRBD1 (6 bases). CDR1 SEHNR and CDR2 FQNEAQ come from the germline V gene (reference sequence). There are 17 residues in the CDR3. The germline V and J ends were trimmed by 2 bases and 2 bases, with 15 bases remaining between them.